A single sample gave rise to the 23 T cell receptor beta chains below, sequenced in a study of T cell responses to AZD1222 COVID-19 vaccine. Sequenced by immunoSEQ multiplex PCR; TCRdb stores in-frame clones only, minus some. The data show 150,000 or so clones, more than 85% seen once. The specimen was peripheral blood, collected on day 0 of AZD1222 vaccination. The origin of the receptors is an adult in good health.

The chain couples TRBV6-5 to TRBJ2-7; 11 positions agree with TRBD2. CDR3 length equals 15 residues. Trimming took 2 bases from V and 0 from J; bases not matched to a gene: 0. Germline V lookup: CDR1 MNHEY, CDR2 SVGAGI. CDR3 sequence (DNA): TGTGCCAGCAGTTACACTAGCGGGGGCTCCTACGAGCAGTACTTC. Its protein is CASSYTSGGSYEQYF.

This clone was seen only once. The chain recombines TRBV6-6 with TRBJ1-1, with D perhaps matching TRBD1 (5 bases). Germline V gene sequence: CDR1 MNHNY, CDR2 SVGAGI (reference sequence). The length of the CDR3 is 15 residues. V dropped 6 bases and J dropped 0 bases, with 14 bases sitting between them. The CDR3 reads CASSPQGLMNTEAFF. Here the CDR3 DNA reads TGTGCCAGCAGCCCCCAGGGTCTCATGAACACTGAAGCTTTCTTT.

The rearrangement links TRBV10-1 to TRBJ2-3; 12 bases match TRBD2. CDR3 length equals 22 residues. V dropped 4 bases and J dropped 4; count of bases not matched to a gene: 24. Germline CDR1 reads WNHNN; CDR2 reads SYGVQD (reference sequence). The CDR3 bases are TGCGCCAGCAGTGGCACCGGTACCGGGACTAGCGGGTCTCCCCCCCAACCAGATACGCAGTATTTT. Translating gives CASSGTGTGTSGSPPQPDTQYF.

The CDR3 region has the DNA TGCGCCAGCAGTCCGGGGGGGCTGCCGAACACTGAAGCTTTCTTT. Translating gives CASSPGGLPNTEAFF. The rearrangement joins TRBV10-2 to TRBJ1-1, with D possibly matching TRBD1 (6 bases). Germline CDR1 WSHSY, CDR2 SAAADI. The germline V and J ends were trimmed by 5 bases and 1 base, with 14 bases remaining between them. The CDR3 is 15 residues long.

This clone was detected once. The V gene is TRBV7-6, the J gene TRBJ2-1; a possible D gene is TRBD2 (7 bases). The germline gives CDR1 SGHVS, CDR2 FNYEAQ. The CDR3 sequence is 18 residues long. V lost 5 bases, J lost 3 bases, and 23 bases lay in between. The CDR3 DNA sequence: TGTGCCAGCAGCCCCGAGCTTCTGGGGGGGGCCAACTACAATGAGCAGTTCTTC. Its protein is CASSPELLGGANYNEQFF. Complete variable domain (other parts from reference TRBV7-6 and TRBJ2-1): GAGVSQSPRYKVTKRGQDVALRCDPISGHVSLYWYRQALGQGPEFLTYFNYEAQQDKSGLPNDRFSAERPEGSISTLTIQRTEQRDSAMYRCASSPELLGGANYNEQFFGPGTRLTVL.

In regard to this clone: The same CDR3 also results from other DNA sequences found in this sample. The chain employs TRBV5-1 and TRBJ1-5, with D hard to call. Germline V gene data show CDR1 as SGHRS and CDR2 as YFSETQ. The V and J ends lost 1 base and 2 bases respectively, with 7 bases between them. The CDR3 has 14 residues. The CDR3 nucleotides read TGCGCCAGCAGCTTGAGCGGGGGCAATCAGCCCCAGCATTTT. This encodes CASSLSGGNQPQHF.

CDR3 DNA sequence: TGTGCCAGTAGTATCTTCGGGGGAGGAAATTCACCCCTCCACTTT. As protein: CASSIFGGGNSPLHF. V is TRBV19 and J is TRBJ1-6; TRBD1 is a possible D gene (5 bases). The CDR3 sequence is 15 residues long. Trimming pared 3 bases from V and 7 bases from J, leaving 13 bases between. Germline CDR1 and CDR2: LNHDA and SQIVND (reference sequence).

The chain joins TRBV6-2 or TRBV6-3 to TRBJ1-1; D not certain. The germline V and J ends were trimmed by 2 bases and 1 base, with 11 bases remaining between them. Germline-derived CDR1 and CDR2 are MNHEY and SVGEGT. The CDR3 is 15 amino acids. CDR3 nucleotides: TGTGCCAGCAGTTACGGAGACGTTAGGAACACTGAAGCTTTCTTT. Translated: CASSYGDVRNTEAFF.

Here the CDR3 reads CASSLRQGHTEAFF. Here the CDR3 DNA reads TGTGCCAGCAGCTTGAGACAGGGGCACACTGAAGCTTTCTTT. The chain has TRBV13 and TRBJ1-1; TRBD1 matches at 8 bases. The V gene end was trimmed by 3 bases and the J gene end by 3 bases; junction bases not matched to a gene: 3. The CDR3 extends over 14 amino acids. In germline, CDR1 is PRHDT, CDR2 FYEKMQ (reference sequence).

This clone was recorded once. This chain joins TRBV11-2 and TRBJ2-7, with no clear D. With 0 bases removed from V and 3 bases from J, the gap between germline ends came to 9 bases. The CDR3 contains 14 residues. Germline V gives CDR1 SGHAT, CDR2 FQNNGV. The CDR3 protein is CASSLEARLYEQYF. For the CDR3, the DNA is TGTGCCAGCAGCTTAGAGGCCCGACTCTACGAGCAGTACTTC.

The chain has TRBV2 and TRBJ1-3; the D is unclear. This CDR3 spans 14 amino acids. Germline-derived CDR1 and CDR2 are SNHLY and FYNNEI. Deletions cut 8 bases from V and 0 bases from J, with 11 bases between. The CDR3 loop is CASRSDISGNTIYF. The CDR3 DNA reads TGTGCCAGCCGTTCGGATATCTCTGGAAACACCATATATTTT.

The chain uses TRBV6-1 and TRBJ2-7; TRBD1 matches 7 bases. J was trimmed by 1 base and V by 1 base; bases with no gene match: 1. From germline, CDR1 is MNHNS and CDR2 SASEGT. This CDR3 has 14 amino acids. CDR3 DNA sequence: TGTGCCAGCAGTGAAGGGGGACAGTCCTACGAGCAGTACTTC. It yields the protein CASSEGGQSYEQYF.

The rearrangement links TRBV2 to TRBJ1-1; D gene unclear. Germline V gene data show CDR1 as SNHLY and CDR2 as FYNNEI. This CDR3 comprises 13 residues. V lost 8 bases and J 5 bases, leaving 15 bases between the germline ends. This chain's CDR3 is CASHPKVGTEAFF. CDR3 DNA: TGTGCCAGCCACCCGAAGGTAGGAACTGAAGCTTTCTTT. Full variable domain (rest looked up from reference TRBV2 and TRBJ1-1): EPEVTQTPSHQVTQMGQEVILRCVPISNHLYFYWYRQILGQKVEFLVSFYNNEISEKSEIFDDQFSVERPDGSNFTLKIRSTKLEDSAMYFCASHPKVGTEAFFGQGTRLTVV.

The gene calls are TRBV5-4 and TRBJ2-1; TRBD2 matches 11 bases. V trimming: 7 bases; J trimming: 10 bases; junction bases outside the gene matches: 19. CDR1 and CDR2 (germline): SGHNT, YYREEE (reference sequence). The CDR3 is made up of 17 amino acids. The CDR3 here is CASYPSLAGGPTREQFF. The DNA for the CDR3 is TGTGCCAGCTACCCTTCCCTAGCGGGGGGACCCACCCGGGAGCAGTTCTTC.

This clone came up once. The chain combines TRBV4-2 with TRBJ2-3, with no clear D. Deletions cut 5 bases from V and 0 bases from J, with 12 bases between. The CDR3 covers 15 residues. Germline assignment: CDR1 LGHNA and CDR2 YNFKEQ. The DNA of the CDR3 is TGTGCCAGCAGCGGGCTGGCCAGTAGCACAGATACGCAGTATTTT. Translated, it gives CASSGLASSTDTQYF.

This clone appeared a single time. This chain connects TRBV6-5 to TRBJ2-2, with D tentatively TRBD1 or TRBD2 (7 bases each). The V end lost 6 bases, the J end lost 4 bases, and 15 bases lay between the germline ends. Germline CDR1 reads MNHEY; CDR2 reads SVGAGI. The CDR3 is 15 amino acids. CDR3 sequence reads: CASRMTGRVTGELFF. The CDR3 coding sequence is TGTGCCAGCAGGATGACAGGGAGGGTCACCGGGGAGCTGTTTTTT.

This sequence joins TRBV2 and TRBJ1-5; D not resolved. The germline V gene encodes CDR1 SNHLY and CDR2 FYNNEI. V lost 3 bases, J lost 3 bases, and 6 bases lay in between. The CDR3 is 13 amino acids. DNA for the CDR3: TGTGCCAGCAGTGACAGCCCCAATCAGCCCCAGCATTTT. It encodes CASSDSPNQPQHF.

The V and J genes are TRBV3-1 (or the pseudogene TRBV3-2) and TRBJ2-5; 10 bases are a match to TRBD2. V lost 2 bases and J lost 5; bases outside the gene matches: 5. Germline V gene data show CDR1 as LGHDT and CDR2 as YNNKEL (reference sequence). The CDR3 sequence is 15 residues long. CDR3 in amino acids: CASSQSGGVIETQYF. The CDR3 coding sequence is TGTGCCAGCAGCCAAAGCGGGGGGGTGATTGAGACCCAGTACTTC.

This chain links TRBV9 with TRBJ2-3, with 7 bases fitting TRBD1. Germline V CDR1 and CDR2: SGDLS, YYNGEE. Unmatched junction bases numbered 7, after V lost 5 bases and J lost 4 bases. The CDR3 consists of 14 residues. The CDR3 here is CASSTGVTADTQYF. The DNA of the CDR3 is TGTGCCAGCAGTACAGGGGTCACGGCAGATACGCAGTATTTT.

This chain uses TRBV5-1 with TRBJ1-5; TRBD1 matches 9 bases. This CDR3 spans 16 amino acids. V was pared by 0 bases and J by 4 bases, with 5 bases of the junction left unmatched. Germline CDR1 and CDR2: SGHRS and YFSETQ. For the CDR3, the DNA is TGCGCCAGCAGCTTGGGGGACAGGGTCCTTAATCAGCCCCAGCATTTT. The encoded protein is CASSLGDRVLNQPQHF.

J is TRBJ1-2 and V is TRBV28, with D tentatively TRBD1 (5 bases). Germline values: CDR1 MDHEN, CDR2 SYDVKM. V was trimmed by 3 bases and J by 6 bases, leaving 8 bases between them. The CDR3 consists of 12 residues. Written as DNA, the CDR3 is TGTGCCAGCAGTTTCTGGGGGAATGGCTACACCTTC. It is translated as CASSFWGNGYTF.

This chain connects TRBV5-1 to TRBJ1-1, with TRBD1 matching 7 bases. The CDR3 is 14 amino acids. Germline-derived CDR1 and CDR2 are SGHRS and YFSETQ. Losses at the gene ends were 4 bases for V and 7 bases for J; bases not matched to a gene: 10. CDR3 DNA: TGCGCCAGCAGCCCCAATACAGGGGATGGTGAAGCTTTCTTT. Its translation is CASSPNTGDGEAFF.

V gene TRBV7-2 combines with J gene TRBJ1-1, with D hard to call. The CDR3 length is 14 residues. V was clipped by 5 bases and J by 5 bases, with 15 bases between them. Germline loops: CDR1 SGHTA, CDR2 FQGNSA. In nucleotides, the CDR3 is TGTGCCAGCAGCCCCACGAGGGCGAGGACTGAAGCTTTCTTT. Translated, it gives CASSPTRARTEAFF.